This T cell receptor (beta chain) is drawn from a study of cytomegalovirus exposure and HLA in healthy donors. Study results and limitations: Accurate predictions that matched the HLA-A and HLA-B alleles of most subjects were reportedly made from TCR beta sequences.

CDR3 length: 13 amino acids. V lost 2 bases and J lost 6, with 9 bases in between. Looked up from germline, CDR1 is SGHNT and CDR2 is YYREEE (reference sequence). PCR involved 60 Vbeta and 13 Jbeta primers. TCRdb's table, derived via immunoSEQ multiplex PCR, lists solely in-frame clones and lacks some. The sample yields around 100,000 clones, around 80% seen once. This clone was picked up a small number of times. Its antigen is still unknown. This TCR derives from a woman in her forties or fifties in good health and CMV-seropositive. The J gene is TRBJ2-1, the V gene TRBV5-4, with D unclear. The source material was PBMCs. Here the CDR3 DNA reads TGTGCCAGCAGCTTAGTGCTAGTCAATGAGCAGTTCTTC. Translated: CASSLVLVNEQFF. Combining the CDR3 with reference TRBV5-4 and TRBJ2-1 gives the whole variable domain ETGVTQSPTHLIKTRGQQVTLRCSSQSGHNTVSWYQQALGQGPQFIFQYYREEENGRGNFPPRFSGLQFPNYSSELNVNALELDDSALYLCASSLVLVNEQFFGPGTRLTVL.